The entry that follows covers one TCR beta chain sequence. In the same sample, other DNA sequences code for this CDR3. These data come from a study of blood T cell repertoires in COVID-19. Study context: Acute and convalescent COVID-19 samples came from the United States, Italy and Spain.

Per the authors' pipeline: Reference gene primer amplification gave estimated nucleated cell counts. Produced via immunoSEQ multiplex PCR; TCRdb's table is partial and in-frame only. The DNA was the basis for D and trimming; V, J and clone size are from that table. The profile shows fewer than 400,000 clones, around nine tenths of them singletons. Residents of about two dozen US areas, aged about 18 to 95 years, made up the participants. The germline V gene encodes CDR1 SNHLY and CDR2 FYNNEI. V lost 4 bases to trimming and J lost 3 bases, with 7 bases between them. CDR3 length equals 13 residues. The chain is built from TRBV2 and TRBJ1-5; a weak D match, TRBD1 (5 bases). The origin of this receptor is a woman in her 50s who had recovered from COVID-19. Input material: PBMCs or T cells enriched from blood (not recorded which). The CDR3 loop reads CASSGQSNQPQHF. CDR3 in DNA: TGTGCCAGCAGTGGACAGTCCAATCAGCCCCAGCATTTT.